These 19 T cell receptor beta chains originate from one sample sequenced in a study of regulatory T cells in long-lasting Graves disease (dated by TCRdb to the early 2020s). The library was produced with multiplex PCR. The instrument was an Illumina HiSeq 4000. CDR3 regions were amplified by Arm-PCR with iRepertoire HTBI primers to construct TCR beta libraries. The public reads were quality trimmed at Q25 with fastp and then assembled into clones with MiXCR by TCRdb, keeping productive beta chains. Entries that share a CDR3 protein sequence are merged under the most common genes and DNA. The sample table holds 350,000 to 550,000 distinct CDR3 sequences, of which 14% were seen once. The ten biggest clones cover roughly a sixth of the sample. Read against the paper, the sample's time point label means: newly diagnosed GD, antithyroid drugs for less than 3 months. RNA was extracted from PBMCs in TRIzol for both TCR sequencing and RNA sequencing.

A further study also used this sample, focusing on T cells in Graves' hyperthyroidism and ophthalmopathy.

The sample consisted of peripheral blood mononuclear cells (PBMCs), taken at new diagnosis, from a patient treated with antithyroid drugs. The receptor set was obtained from a woman between 45 and 65 years old with Graves disease. Donor details come from another sample of the same person, matched by shared clones.

This rearrangement joins TRBV7-9 to TRBJ2-7; 7 nucleotides line up with TRBD2. Germline V lookup: CDR1 SEHNR, CDR2 FQNEAQ (reference sequence). This CDR3 is 17 amino acids long. V lost 1 base, J lost 6 bases, and 15 bases stayed unmatched. In DNA form, the CDR3 reads TGTGCCAGCAGCTTAGTCTTGGTCGTGGGGGGGAGGGCCGAGCAGTACTTC. Translating it yields CASSLVLVVGGRAEQYF.

J is TRBJ2-7 and V is TRBV10-3; possible D gene TRBD2, 5 bases. This CDR3 is built from 14 residues. The V gene's germline CDR1 is ENHRY and CDR2 SYGVKD. The V gene lost 3 bases and the J gene lost 4 bases, with 13 bases spanning the gap. DNA for the CDR3: TGTGCCATCAGTGAACTAGTAACTCCATACGAGCAGTACTTC. Translating it yields CAISELVTPYEQYF.

This clonotype has ten or more counts. The chain joins TRBV11-1 to TRBJ1-6, with 7 bases that match TRBD1. CDR3 length: 15 amino acids. Germline V gene lookup returns CDR1 SGHAT and CDR2 FQDESV (reference sequence). The junction had 9 bases not matched to a gene; V was cut back by 4 bases and J by 9 bases. CDR3 nucleotides: TGTGCCAGCAGCTACTCGGACAGGAGAACTTCACCCCTCCACTTT. Its protein product is CASSYSDRRTSPLHF. Supplemented by reference TRBV11-1 and TRBJ1-6, the full variable domain reads EAEVAQSPRYKITEKSQAVAFWCDPISGHATLYWYRQILGQGPELLVQFQDESVVDDSQLPKDRFSAERLKGVDSTLKIQPAELGDSAMYLCASSYSDRRTSPLHFGNGTRLTVT.

In its sample, this clonotype was seen many times. This sequence joins TRBV29-1 and TRBJ2-3; D possibly matches TRBD1 or TRBD2 (5 bases each). V lost 2 bases and J 0 bases, leaving 18 bases between the germline ends. CDR3 size: 17 residues. Germline V CDR1 and CDR2: SQVTM, ANQGSEA. For the CDR3, the DNA is TGCAGCGTTGAAAGTATGACCGGGACCGCGAGCACAGATACGCAGTATTTT. This translates into CSVESMTGTASTDTQYF.

This clonotype was counted ten times or more. The rearrangement links TRBV15 to TRBJ1-5; D possibly corresponds to TRBD1 (5 bases). From germline, CDR1 is LNHNV and CDR2 YYDKDF (reference sequence). With 1 base removed from V and 6 bases from J, the gap between germline ends came to 10 bases. This CDR3 contains 14 residues. This CDR3 is CATSRGGSGQPQHF. The CDR3 DNA reads as TGTGCCACCAGCAGAGGGGGGAGCGGTCAGCCCCAGCATTTT. The full variable domain, with the rest looked up from reference TRBV15 and TRBJ1-5, is DAMVIQNPRYQVTQFGKPVTLSCSQTLNHNVMYWYQQKSSQAPKLLFHYYDKDFNNEADTPDNFQSRRPNTSFCFLDIRSPGLGDTAMYLCATSRGGSGQPQHFGDGTRLSIL.

V gene TRBV28 combines with J gene TRBJ2-5; 10 bases are a match to TRBD1. This CDR3 is built from 13 residues. Germline CDR1 and CDR2: MDHEN and SYDVKM. CDR3 DNA sequence: TGTGCGACAGGGGGCGGCCACCAAGAGACCCAGTACTTC. Amino acid sequence: CATGGGHQETQYF.

The sample holds many counts of this clonotype. The V and J genes are TRBV28 and TRBJ1-5, with D perhaps TRBD1 (6 bases). The CDR3 loop spans 16 amino acids. Per the germline V gene, CDR1 is MDHEN and CDR2 is SYDVKM. The V end was cut by 6 bases, the J end by 0 bases, with 15 bases between. DNA of the CDR3: TGTGCCAGCAGCGTTTGGGGACAAGATAGCAATCAGCCCCAGCATTTT. It codes for CASSVWGQDSNQPQHF.

The J gene is TRBJ1-4, the V gene TRBV27, with D possibly TRBD1 on 5 matching bases. The CDR3 sequence is 17 residues long. V lost 5 bases, J lost 4 bases, and 20 bases lay in between. Germline-derived CDR1 and CDR2 are MNHEY and SMNVEV (reference sequence). This chain's CDR3 is CASSPGGLTEINEKLFF. Written as DNA, the CDR3 is TGTGCCAGCAGTCCCGGAGGACTGACAGAGATTAATGAAAAACTGTTTTTT.

The table lists this clonotype with a few counts. The chain is built from TRBV9 and TRBJ2-2; TRBD1 aligns across 7 bases. CDR1 is SGDLS, CDR2 YYNGEE, per germline. CDR3 length equals 16 residues. The J segment lost 3 bases and the V segment lost 1 base, leaving 6 bases of the junction unmatched. The CDR3 reads CASSVPPQGDTGELFF. DNA of the CDR3: TGTGCCAGCAGCGTACCTCCCCAGGGGGACACCGGGGAGCTGTTTTTT.

In regard to this clonotype: This may be a read error, as it is one base from a much larger clone. As DNA, the CDR3 is TGTGCCAGCAGTCCGACAGGATCCATGAACACTGAAGCTTTCTTT. Encoded protein: CASSPTGSMNTEAFF. The rearrangement links TRBV28 to TRBJ1-1, with a possible D match to TRBD1 (6 bases). V was cut by 5 bases and J by 0 bases, with 13 bases left in between. CDR1 is MDHEN and CDR2 is SYDVKM in the germline V gene. The CDR3 totals 15 residues.

The rearrangement links TRBV19 to TRBJ1-4; D is unresolved. The germline V gene encodes CDR1 LNHDA and CDR2 SQIVND (reference sequence). This CDR3 region has 14 residues. The germline V and J ends were trimmed by 2 bases and 0 bases, with 4 bases remaining between them. The CDR3 is CASSIQSTNEKLFF. CDR3 DNA: TGTGCCAGTAGTATACAGTCAACTAATGAAAAACTGTTTTTT.

This clonotype was found many times. The chain joins TRBV2 to TRBJ1-1; D is possibly TRBD1 (5 bases). Germline CDR1 is SNHLY and CDR2 is FYNNEI. The CDR3 covers 14 residues. The ends were cut back, 0 bases at V and 6 bases at J, with 11 bases in the middle. Written as DNA, the CDR3 is TGTGCCAGCAGTGAAGCGCTTACGGGGGCTGAAGCTTTCTTT. The encoded protein is CASSEALTGAEAFF.

This clonotype has a count of ten or more. The V gene is TRBV10-3, the J gene TRBJ2-7; 10 bases are a match to TRBD2. V shed 10 bases, J shed 1 base, and the junction held 7 bases outside the gene matches. In germline, CDR1 is ENHRY, CDR2 SYGVKD. This CDR3 has 14 residues. This chain's CDR3 is CATSAGGPSYEQYF. The CDR3 DNA reads TGTGCCACCTCAGCGGGAGGGCCTTCCTACGAGCAGTACTTC.

V is TRBV7-8 and J is TRBJ2-2; the D is unclear. This CDR3 region has 14 residues. The ends were cut back, 5 bases at V and 2 bases at J, with 9 bases in the middle. Per the germline V gene, CDR1 is SGHVS and CDR2 is FQNEAQ. The CDR3 sequence: CASSRYFNTGELFF. The CDR3 DNA sequence: TGTGCCAGCAGCCGGTATTTCAACACCGGGGAGCTGTTTTTT. The full variable domain, in which reference TRBV7-8 and TRBJ2-2 provide the parts outside the CDR3, is GAGVSQSPRYKVAKRGQDVALRCDPISGHVSLFWYQQALGQGPEFLTYFQNEAQLDKSGLPSDRFFAERPEGSVSTLKIQRTQQEDSAVYLCASSRYFNTGELFFGEGSRLTVL.

This clonotype was recorded at least ten times. V and J are TRBV28 and TRBJ2-7; 12 bases agree with TRBD1. V was clipped by 6 bases and J by 6 bases; unmatched bases: 9. This CDR3 comprises 15 residues. The V gene's germline CDR1 is MDHEN and CDR2 SYDVKM. The CDR3 nucleotides are TGTGCCAGCAGGAGCCCGGGACAGGGGGCAGGCGAGCAGTACTTC. Amino acid sequence: CASRSPGQGAGEQYF.

A word on this clonotype: Given a much more abundant clone one base away, this may be a read error. J is TRBJ2-3 and V is TRBV9, with 9 bases identical to TRBD2. The J call may be mistaken, given a closer DNA end match to TRBJ2-1. This CDR3 spans 15 amino acids. Germline V gene sequence: CDR1 SGDLS, CDR2 YYNGEE. CDR3: CASSVVAGVANGQFF. CDR3 bases: TGTGCCAGCAGCGTAGTAGCGGGAGTTGCCAATGGGCAGTTCTTC.

The chain joins TRBV5-6 to TRBJ2-2; a possible D gene is TRBD1 (6 bases). Trimming took 4 bases from V and 4 from J, leaving 20 bases between them. The CDR3 runs to 17 residues. Germline V gene sequence: CDR1 SGHDT, CDR2 YYEEEE. The CDR3 sequence: CASSPFVQGQPTGELFF. CDR3 DNA sequence: TGTGCCAGCAGCCCGTTCGTGCAGGGGCAACCCACCGGGGAGCTGTTTTTT.

This clonotype has a handful of counts. The V gene is TRBV4-1, the J gene TRBJ1-6, with D uncertain. CDR3 length: 14 amino acids. Per germline, CDR1 MGHRA and CDR2 YSYEKL. The ends were cut back, 0 bases at V and 7 bases at J, with 7 bases in the middle. The CDR3 DNA reads as TGCGCCAGCAGCCAAGACAGCGCAAATTCACCCCTCCACTTT. Translation: CASSQDSANSPLHF.

V and J are TRBV6-1 and TRBJ2-7; D may be TRBD1 or TRBD2 (5 bases each). CDR3 length: 14 residues. V dropped 0 bases and J dropped 2 bases, with 8 bases sitting between them. Germline assignment: CDR1 MNHNS and CDR2 SASEGT. Here the CDR3 reads CASSEAGTPYEQYF. CDR3 nucleotides: TGTGCCAGCAGTGAAGCTGGGACCCCCTACGAGCAGTACTTC.